Listed below are T cell receptor beta chains from one sample, sequenced in a study of blood T cell repertoires in COVID-19. Data came from immunoSEQ multiplex PCR; TCRdb stores just in-frame clones and leaves some out. The table includes 250,000 to 300,000 clones, over 75% detected once. The sequenced sample consisted of peripheral blood. Receptors originate from a woman aged 70-85 years with COVID-19, enrolled during active disease. Both conserved end residues are part of each CDR3. D genes are given only for firm matches. Expanded clones are given a class, and other clones once, few, many or no size at all.

.,.,TRBJ2-1,TRBV11-3,TGTGCCAGCAGCTCCCAAGGAACAGGCTCCAATGAGCAGTTCTTC,CASSSQGTGSNEQFF
.,.,TRBJ2-7,TRBV5-1,TGCGCCAGCAGCCGCCGTATTGAGACTACCTCCTACGAGCAGTACTTC,CASSRRIETTSYEQYF
.,.,TRBJ1-5,TRBV19,TGTGCCAGTAGTACACAGGGAGAGGGTCAGCCCCAGCATTTT,CASSTQGEGQPQHF
.,.,TRBJ1-1,TRBV12-3/TRBV12-4,TGTGCCAGCACCCCGAGGCTAACTGAAGCTTTCTTT,CASTPRLTEAFF
.,many,TRBJ1-2,TRBV5-1,TGCGCCAGCAGCCTCCAGGGGCAAGACTATGGCTACACCTTC,CASSLQGQDYGYTF
TRBD1,.,TRBJ1-1,TRBV4-2,TGTGCCAGCAGCCAAGACACAGGGGCGTACACTGAAGCTTTCTTT,CASSQDTGAYTEAFF
TRBD1,.,TRBJ1-3,TRBV19,TGTGCCAGTAGCCAACAGGGGGCTGGAAACACCATATATTTT,CASSQQGAGNTIYF
.,.,TRBJ2-2,TRBV5-1,TGCGCCAGCAGCTTGCCAGGGTTGGCAGTCGGCACCGGGGAGCTGTTTTTT,CASSLPGLAVGTGELFF
TRBD2,.,TRBJ2-7,TRBV7-2,TGTGCCAGCAGCCCGCGCTCAGGGACTAGCGGAGTGCGCCTCTACGAGCAGTACTTC,CASSPRSGTSGVRLYEQYF
.,.,TRBJ1-1,TRBV19,TGTGCCAGTAGTATTGGGGGCGGGGAAGCTTTCTTT,CASSIGGGEAFF
.,.,TRBJ1-5,TRBV7-2,TGTGCCAGCAGCTTAGATTTTACGGGGGGCGAGCGAAGTAATCAGCCCCAGCATTTT,CASSLDFTGGERSNQPQHF
.,.,TRBJ1-2,TRBV4-1,TGCGCCAGCAGCCAAGTCTCCTCCTTCTATGGCTACACCTTC,CASSQVSSFYGYTF
TRBD2,.,TRBJ2-3,TRBV7-3,TGTGCCAGTTCGGGCGCGGGAGAGGGGACAGATACGCAGTATTTT,CASSGAGEGTDTQYF
.,.,TRBJ1-5,TRBV19,TGTGCCAGTAGTATAGAGGGGCGGAATCAGCCCCAGCATTTT,CASSIEGRNQPQHF
TRBD2,.,TRBJ2-5,TRBV4-3,TGCGCCAGCAGCCAAGAACGGGGGGAGGGAGAGACCCAGTACTTC,CASSQERGEGETQYF
TRBD2,.,TRBJ2-7,TRBV5-1,TGCGCCAGCAGCTCCAGCGCGACTAGCGGAACCTACGAGCAGTACTTC,CASSSSATSGTYEQYF
TRBD1,few,TRBJ1-3,TRBV28,TGTGCCAGCAGCACAAGGTGGACAGGGGATGGAAACACCATATATTTT,CASSTRWTGDGNTIYF
.,.,TRBJ2-5,TRBV28,TGTGCCAGCAGCTCTGAACGCCGCCGGGAGACCCAGTACTTC,CASSSERRRETQYF
.,.,TRBJ1-3,TRBV20-1,TGCAGTGCTAATGAGGACAACTATGGAAACACCATATATTTT,CSANEDNYGNTIYF
.,.,TRBJ1-4,TRBV28,TGTGCCAGCAGCTCGCCCGGGGCGGGGGGAAATAAAAAACTGTTTTTT,CASSSPGAGGNKKLFF
.,.,TRBJ2-4,TRBV19,TGTGCCAGTAGTATTAGGGGCAAAAACATTCAGTACTTC,CASSIRGKNIQYF
TRBD2,.,TRBJ2-2,TRBV7-3,TGTGCCAGCAGCCCAGGACTAGCGGGAGGTATCGGGGAGCTGTTTTTT,CASSPGLAGGIGELFF
.,.,TRBJ1-2,TRBV5-4,TGTGCCAGCAGCTCAAGGGGGAATGGCTACACCTTC,CASSSRGNGYTF
.,.,TRBJ2-2,TRBV5-5,TGTGCCAGCAGCCTTCGCGGGCAGGGGCGACCATTCACCGGGGAGCTGTTTTTT,CASSLRGQGRPFTGELFF
TRBD2,few,TRBJ2-1,TRBV9,TGTGCCAGCAGCGCGGTGGCTAGCGGAGGGAATGAGCAGTTCTTC,CASSAVASGGNEQFF
TRBD1,once,TRBJ2-7,TRBV18,TGTGCCAGCTCGCCCATACAGGGGGTCTCCTACGAGCAGTACTTC,CASSPIQGVSYEQYF
.,.,TRBJ1-1,TRBV30,TGTGCCTGGACGCGTAGGGGGGAGGGTGAAGCTTTCTTT,CAWTRRGEGEAFF
TRBD2,.,TRBJ2-1,TRBV27,TGTGCCAGCAGTACCGGGGGTAGCGGGATGGAGGAGCAGTTCTTC,CASSTGGSGMEEQFF
TRBD1,.,TRBJ2-5,TRBV29-1,TGCAGCGTTGAAGAGGGACAGGGAGTTCTGGAGACCCAGTACTTC,CSVEEGQGVLETQYF
TRBD1,.,TRBJ1-4,TRBV27,TGTGCCAGCAGCAGCAGGGGGCTCAGTAATGAAAAACTGTTTTTT,CASSSRGLSNEKLFF
.,few,TRBJ2-1,TRBV9,TGTGCCAGCAGCGTAGCAAGCGGGCCTTACAATGAGCAGTTCTTC,CASSVASGPYNEQFF
.,.,TRBJ2-7,TRBV5-1,TGCGCCAGCAGCTCCGCCCCCCGTAGTCAGCAGTACTTC,CASSSAPRSQQYF
TRBD1,.,TRBJ2-6,TRBV28,TGTGCCAGCAGACATAGGACAGGGGGATACTCTGGGGCCAACGTCCTGACTTTC,CASRHRTGGYSGANVLTF
.,.,TRBJ1-5,TRBV4-3,TGCGCCAGCAGCTCCGAATATGTTGGGGGCTTAGGTCAGCCCCAGCATTTT,CASSSEYVGGLGQPQHF
TRBD1,.,TRBJ2-7,TRBV2,TGTGCCAGCAGTGAAGCCGGGACAGCTTATTACGAGCAGTACTTC,CASSEAGTAYYEQYF
.,.,TRBJ1-5,TRBV4-1,TGCGCCAGCAGCGCGGTGCAGGGTGAGAATCAGCCCCAGCATTTT,CASSAVQGENQPQHF
.,.,TRBJ1-3,TRBV4-1,TGCGCCAGCAGCCAAGATATGGGGAGGTCTGGAAACACCATATATTTT,CASSQDMGRSGNTIYF
.,.,TRBJ2-6,TRBV21-1,TGTGCCAGCAGCAAATCGCTACGGACAGGGGTAAACTCTGGGGCCAACGTCCTGACTTTC,CASSKSLRTGVNSGANVLTF
TRBD2,.,TRBJ2-1,TRBV28,TGTGCCAGCAGTCCCAGACTAGCGGGAGGAGATGAGCAGTTCTTC,CASSPRLAGGDEQFF
TRBD1,once,TRBJ1-2,TRBV7-9,TGTGCCAGCAGCTTAGGGACAGGGATCTATGGCTACACCTTC,CASSLGTGIYGYTF
TRBD2,.,TRBJ2-3,TRBV24-1,TGTGCCACCAGTGAGACCGGGACTAGCGGGAGCTATACGCAGTATTTT,CATSETGTSGSYTQYF
TRBD2,few,TRBJ2-7,TRBV11-3,TGTGCCAGCAGCTCTGGACTAGCGGGAGGGCCCAACGAGCAGTACTTC,CASSSGLAGGPNEQYF
TRBD1,.,TRBJ1-5,TRBV28,TGTGCCAGCAGTTTATCAAGACAGGGGACTAGCAATCAGCCCCAGCATTTT,CASSLSRQGTSNQPQHF
TRBD1,.,TRBJ2-3,TRBV5-1,TGCGCCAGCAGCTTGGCCCAAGGCAGGGGGCAAGATACGCAGTATTTT,CASSLAQGRGQDTQYF
.,.,TRBJ1-1,TRBV6-6,TGTGCCAGCAGCCCCGCGGGTATGAACACTGAAGCTTTCTTT,CASSPAGMNTEAFF
TRBD2,.,TRBJ2-1,TRBV4-3,TGCGCCAGCAGCCAAGATCGATCGGGGGGCAATGAGCAGTTCTTC,CASSQDRSGGNEQFF
.,.,TRBJ1-2,TRBV6-1,TGTGCCAGCAGTGAAGCGCTACAGGGATATGGCTACACCTTC,CASSEALQGYGYTF
TRBD1,.,TRBJ2-7,TRBV7-9,TGTGCCAGCAGCCCAGACAGGGGCGAGCAGTACTTC,CASSPDRGEQYF
.,.,TRBJ1-5,TRBV12-3/TRBV12-4,TGTGCCAGCAGTTTTAGCAGGGATCAGCCCCAGCATTTT,CASSFSRDQPQHF
.,.,TRBJ2-1,TRBV15,TGTGCCACCACCCCCTTGAGCTCCTACAATGAGCAGTTCTTC,CATTPLSSYNEQFF
.,.,TRBJ1-1,TRBV4-1,TGCGCCAGCAGCCAAGAAGGGGGATTCGGGAACACTGAAGCTTTCTTT,CASSQEGGFGNTEAFF
.,few,TRBJ1-4,TRBV7-2,TGTGCCAGCAGCGCCTGGACAGTAGCAACTAATGAAAAACTGTTTTTT,CASSAWTVATNEKLFF
TRBD2,.,TRBJ2-3,TRBV6-4,TGTGCCAGCAGTGTGAACGGTGGAGCGGGATGGGTAGATACGCAGTATTTT,CASSVNGGAGWVDTQYF
.,.,TRBJ2-5,TRBV7-9,TGTGCCAGCAGCTTGGGCTCGACAGCCCAAGAGACCCAGTACTTC,CASSLGSTAQETQYF
TRBD2,once,TRBJ2-5,TRBV5-1,TGCGCCAGCAGCCCCGGAAGGACTAGCGTTCAAGAGACCCAGTACTTC,CASSPGRTSVQETQYF
TRBD2,once,TRBJ2-1,TRBV6-5,TGTGCCACACTAGCGGGCCTCTACAATGAGCAGTTCTTC,CATLAGLYNEQFF
.,.,TRBJ1-1,TRBV4-3,TGCGCCAGCAGCCAAGTATGGAACACTGAAGCTTTCTTT,CASSQVWNTEAFF
TRBD1,.,TRBJ1-5,TRBV6-1,TGTGCCAGCAGTGAGTACGAGACAGGGGAAAGCAATCAGCCCCAGCATTTT,CASSEYETGESNQPQHF
.,.,TRBJ2-6,TRBV18,TGTGCCAGCTCAGCGGGACAGATGAACTCTGGGGCCAACGTCCTGACTTTC,CASSAGQMNSGANVLTF
.,.,TRBJ1-3,TRBV6-6,TGTGCCAGCAGTTACTCGACAGGCAGCTCTGGAAACACCATATATTTT,CASSYSTGSSGNTIYF